This T cell receptor beta chain emerged from a study of T cell changes during pregnancy in multiple sclerosis. Germline CDR1 SGHTA, CDR2 FQGNSA. This CDR3 has 11 residues. Trimming shortened V by 5 bases and J by 9 bases, and 9 bases separated the two germline ends. Here immunoSEQ multiplex PCR was the method, and the copy in TCRdb shows in-frame clones only, minus some. The table has tens of thousands of clones, around 89% seen once; the top ten hold around 0.51%. This chain connects TRBV7-2 to TRBJ2-3, with D unclear. The clonotype originates from a female donor with multiple sclerosis, enrolled in a pregnancy study. This material consisted of CD4+ T cells from peripheral blood mononuclear cells, taken in the first trimester of pregnancy. The CDR3 DNA follows: TGTGCCAGCAGCCTCGCGCGGACGCAGTATTTT. It translates to CASSLARTQYF.